Included here is one T cell receptor beta chain sequence, with context. Between the trimmed V and J ends, which lost 0 bases and 11 bases, there was a span of 14 bases. CDR3 size: 13 residues. Germline V gene lookup returns CDR1 SGHRS and CDR2 YFSETQ. The data were produced by immunoSEQ multiplex PCR, yet TCRdb's version contains in-frame clones alone and is incomplete. The table has over 950,000 clones, around 77% seen once; the top ten hold 0.89%. The data stem from a study of shared clonotypes between healthy human individuals. Input material: memory CD4+ T cells from PBMCs. Subset specified: CD45RA-negative fraction. This TCR came from a man aged 18 to 29 in good health. Some clones in this sample may be carry-over from other donors' samples. This rearrangement joins TRBV5-1 to TRBJ1-1; D is perhaps TRBD1 (6 bases). CDR3 coding DNA: TGCGCCAGCAGCTTGGAGGGACACCAAGGGGCTTTCTTT. It yields the protein CASSLEGHQGAFF.